Described below is a single T cell receptor beta chain sequence and its context. No antigen is known for it. Autoimmune disease history or systemic immunosuppression disqualified patients. Per germline, CDR1 SGDLS and CDR2 YYNGEE. V was cut by 0 bases and J by 3 bases, with 10 bases left in between. This CDR3 is 15 amino acids long. This specimen comes from a study of OX40 agonist ivuxolimab in advanced cancers. Study details: Earlier treatment with anti-PD-1, anti-PD-L1 or anti-CTLA-4 was permitted, and 35% to 40% had received some.

Measured with immunoSEQ multiplex PCR; TCRdb has only the in-frame clones, and not every one. In the table there are under 85,000 clones, about 85% of which are singletons. Study-level points and caveats: On average, CD8+ T cells had more expanded clones than CD4+. Low normalized T-cell clonal expansion was additionally recorded for some nonresponders.

The TCR comes from an adult with an advanced solid tumor such as melanoma, head and neck, liver or kidney cancer. V and J are TRBV9 and TRBJ2-1; D may match TRBD1 or TRBD2 (5 bases each). Sequencing was performed on CD4+ or CD8+ T cells sorted from blood, taken in a trial of the OX40 agonist ivuxolimab. The CDR3 spells CASSVVGTGYNEQFF. The CDR3 coding sequence is TGTGCCAGCAGCGTAGTGGGGACGGGCTACAATGAGCAGTTCTTC.